The present T cell receptor (beta chain) was sequenced within a study of CD8 T cells in Susac syndrome (dated 2019 in TCRdb). For context, the study as a whole: Of the Susac syndrome patients who were sequenced, about 6 had clinically active disease and eight were in clinical remission. The study used repertoire sequencing to test whether antigen drove CD8+ T cell activation and differentiation in Susac syndrome. Susac syndrome patients were therapy-naive, on corticosteroids (some also receiving IVIg), or on IVIg alone at blood withdrawal. The research as a whole found: The TCR sequencing and HLA analysis was acknowledged to have included a relatively small number of individuals. In the CD4+ T cell repertoire of Susac syndrome patients, clonal expansion was not detected.

Peripheral blood CD8+ and CD4+ T cells from healthy donors, Susac syndrome patients and multiple sclerosis patients were profiled by high-throughput TCR beta sequencing. Recently defined diagnostic criteria for definite or probable disease were met by the Susac syndrome patients. CD8+ TEMRA cells were enriched by FACS, while bulk CD8+ and CD4+ T cells were purified by magnetic negative isolation. Blood was collected in EDTA tubes and processed within 24 hours, with PBMCs isolated through density gradient centrifugation. PBMCs intended for TCR sequencing were cryopreserved in liquid nitrogen and thawed later in a water bath at 37 degrees C. Purity of sorted or isolated CD4+, CD8+ and CD8+ TEMRA cells was at least 90%. RNA was extracted using the RNeasy kit, and roughly 0.5 to 1 microgram was reverse transcribed with random hexamers. The immunoSEQ multiplex PCR assay, covering 54 Vbeta and 13 Jbeta segments, was used to amplify TCR beta CDR3 regions. Bias from PCR amplification was corrected by using a synthetic template baseline for primer optimization and for computational correction. For the original study's pipeline: Reads were annotated to V, D and J genes per IMGT and analyzed with immunoSEQ Analyzer, keeping only productive sequences. Clonality was calculated as one minus the Shannon entropy normalized by log2 of the number of productive unique sequences. For each patient and control, public and private clones were evaluated among the 100 most prevalent clones. Clones were defined as Susac-specific when absent from the healthy and MS cohorts, from approximately 1,100 published viral clones and from other ImmuneACCESS disease sequences. TCRdb handled the public reads itself, with Q25 trimming in fastp and clone calling in MiXCR, and kept productive beta chains. Rows are unified per CDR3 protein, each entry keeping the most common DNA and genes. TCRdb, not the original authors, processed these V and J calls. This sample has around 110,000 distinct CDR3 sequences in its table, and roughly 95% of those were observed once. The leading ten clones occupy approximately 0.15% of the sample.

Counted from cysteine to phenylalanine, this CDR3 has 14 amino acids. The sequence is cut down to CDR3 DNA, 42 bases in frame from base 1. V is shortened by 6 bases, J by 4 bases, and the region joining them spans 15 bases. For CDR1 and CDR2, the germline V gene lists ENHRY and SYGVKD. In regard to this clonotype: This clone's antigen is unknown. No much larger clonotype is one base removed from it; base qualities were not supplied.

The TCR comes from a human donor with Susac syndrome. The rearrangement joined TRBV10-3 to TRBJ1-2, with the D gene not clear enough to name. Sequenced material: CD4+ T cells from PBMCs. Here the CDR3 is given as CAIRDLRRGYGYTF. The nucleotide sequence reads as follows: TGTGCCATCAGAGACCTGAGACGGGGCTATGGCTACACCTTC.